This T cell receptor beta chain stems from a study of cytomegalovirus exposure and HLA in healthy donors (dated by TCRdb to 2017 to 2019). Study-level background: According to an earlier analysis of 587 of the donors, 150 million to 200 million T cells yielded 90 million to 140 million unique TCR beta sequences and approximately 300 Gb of sequence data. An early release covering just under 650 HLA-typed donors comprised roughly 300 gigabases of sequencing data and roughly 85 million unique TCR sequences. Of the 398 genotyped donors, approximately 82% fell in the genetic ancestry cluster associated with self-reported Caucasian donors. The study aimed to test whether signatures of past pathogen exposure could be identified by cataloging public T cell receptors. The study profiled the T cell repertoires of 550 to 700 subjects by immunosequencing and related them to cytomegalovirus serostatus. Along with the approximately 700-subject first cohort, a separate validation cohort of 120 different subjects was used. The study combined high-throughput TCR immunosequencing, statistical association of individual TCRs with disease status, and machine learning to predict cytomegalovirus infection status. A later analysis re-examined previously published TCR beta repertoires from about 670 donors and added high-resolution HLA genotyping to investigate patterns of TCR occurrence. Rather than drawing on any new phenotypic data, the later analysis identified candidate immune exposures from TCR beta sequences and the way those sequences occurred across donors. An earlier analysis of about 620 of the donors applied high-throughput TCR beta sequencing to assess whether each TCR beta V gene segment acted as functional or pseudogenic. Alongside the repertoire data, information on donor age, sex, ethnicity and CMV serostatus was compiled. Genome-wide SNP genotypes for about 60% of the roughly 670 donors were used in a later genetic analysis, which treated that subset as a discovery cohort. Every discovery cohort repertoire had been produced on one sequencing platform. Both class I and class II loci were covered by HLA typing, at four-digit resolution. Typing coverage varied by locus: about 620-630 donors for A, B, C, DRB1 and DQB1; more than 500 for DQA1; about 600 for DPA1; roughly 450 for DPB1. A few DR-DQ haplotypes were treated as single units for association and clustering because of strong linkage in the cohort. Among over 350 genotyped donors of the cohort, an average of roughly 240,000 unique TCR beta nucleotide sequences were sequenced per donor, roughly a sixth of them non-productive. The full study reports these points: HLA typing was unavailable for some donors at each locus, so association tests used only the typed subset. An earlier analysis of around 540 of the donors showed that most TCR beta V segments appeared in productive rearrangements either about 87% or about 30% of the time, which broadly matched IMGT annotations. A later analysis reported that several top co-occurrence clusters appeared linked to parvovirus B19, influenza, CMV and Epstein-Barr virus. A further reported finding was that TCR beta sequences accurately predicted the HLA-A and HLA-B alleles for most subjects in the first cohort. This cohort had only TCR beta chains sequenced, and the lack of alpha or paired-chain data limited which features could be detected. A later analysis found that most CMV-associated TCR beta chains appeared HLA-restricted, with HLA associations seemingly driven largely by CMV exposure. Because counts were too low, approximately 15 rarely observed V segments, including chromosome 9 orphons, were excluded from the earlier analysis of under 650 of the donors. Specific HLA alleles were associated with over 15,000 TCR beta sequences at a false discovery rate of 0.05 in a later analysis. In a later genetic analysis, a missense DCLRE1C variant was associated with V-gene and J-gene trimming of TCR beta chains, and the association was replicated in an independent cohort. In the study, some 160 TCR beta chains were listed as associated with cytomegalovirus. Compared with the roughly 670-donor mean, donors in an Asian-associated ancestry cluster had fewer N-insertions in productive TCRs, according to a later genetic analysis. In both the original and validation cohorts, the classifier was reported to diagnose cytomegalovirus status with high specificity and sensitivity. Compared with equally common non-associated chains, HLA-associated TCR beta chains in a later analysis were more clonally expanded and had lower generation probabilities. Some IMGT-functional V segments, including TRBV6-2 and TRBV6-3, could not be distinguished by the 87-base-pair reads and were therefore excluded. While some public TCRs were present in many individuals, most TCR sequences turned up only very rarely across donors. When HLA alleles, especially DR and DQ, strongly co-occurred, attributing TCR associations to individual alleles was difficult. Correlated functional status among segregating V segments might reflect linkage disequilibrium, but an unknown experimental factor could not be ruled out. Three of the identified cytomegalovirus-associated TCR beta chains were confirmed in vitro to be specific for cytomegalovirus antigens. In a later analysis, the rate of TCR association differed among HLA loci, with DRB1 alleles having the most associated TCRs and HLA-C alleles having the fewest. A group of highly shared sequence variants was considered likely to be a technical artifact of the sequencing pipeline. The authors suggested that the approach could potentially be generalized to other disease states and immunological phenotypes. The presence/absence analyses assumed that sequencing depth was roughly uniform across donors, and that assumption may not be true. Immune exposure information for the cohort was limited to CMV serostatus.

Germline trimming amounts to 5 bases on V and 5 bases on J, with 7 as the count of junction bases outside the gene matches. Reading from cysteine to phenylalanine, the CDR3 counts 14 amino acids. Only the CDR3 part of the read is kept: 42 bases, read in frame from the first base. From the germline V gene (reference sequence), CDR1 is MNHEY and CDR2 is SMNVEV. The cohort comprised 670 or so healthy bone marrow donors. At the time of sampling, all cohort members were nominally healthy, though unrecorded immune exposures were likely present. The donor tested CMV seronegative and was one of the 352 seronegative cohort members. A peripheral blood sample was provided by each donor, and peripheral blood mononuclear cells were used for TCR beta sequencing. The Qiagen DNeasy Blood Extraction Kit was used to extract genomic DNA from the blood cell samples. Libraries were built with the immunoSEQ multiplex PCR assay. For the multiplex PCR, a mixture combining 60 forward primers for TCR Vbeta segments and 13 reverse primers for TCR Jbeta segments was used. The CDR3 region of rearranged TCR beta genes was amplified from genomic DNA by a multiplex PCR assay. The amplified TCR beta libraries were sequenced on the Illumina HiSeq System as 87-base-pair reads. On the authors' methods: A later analysis counted 75 million to 100 million unique TCR beta chains across the 500 to 850 repertoires, and some 12 million of these chains were shared by at least two donors. Raw reads were error-corrected and collapsed into unique sequences with a nearest-neighbor algorithm that merged closely related sequences to remove PCR and sequencing errors. CDR3 sequences were aligned to IMGT reference sequences to assign V, D and J gene segments. Each retained sequence needed at least a six-nucleotide match to both a V gene segment and a J gene segment. Rearrangements were called productive when the CDR3 lacked stop codons and stayed in frame with V and J; all others were non-productive. Following IMGT convention, CDR3 was defined as the stretch from the second conserved V-encoded cysteine to the conserved J-encoded phenylalanine. The earlier analysis of approximately 590 of the donors excluded any sequence lacking an unambiguous match to a single V gene segment. In an earlier analysis of 587 of the donors, V segments were called functional above 56.7% productive rearrangements and were called segregating when the between-donor standard deviation exceeded 5%. A statistical classification framework was developed to diagnose cytomegalovirus status using the catalog of TCR beta chain sequences. V and J gene assignment, in a later analysis, came from comparing TCR nucleotide sequences with IMGT/GENE-DB human TR gene sequences. Using the TCRdist pipeline, a later analysis assigned CDR3 sequences along with most-parsimonious VDJ recombination scenarios. In a later analysis, every TCR beta chain was defined by the combination of its CDR3 amino acid sequence and its V-gene family, and reads without a unique V-gene family were dropped. As a way to deal with suspected cross-contamination and a sequencing artifact, a later analysis dropped 450 to 600 nucleotide sequences that were highly shared and had low generation probability. In a later analysis, a clonal expansion index for each public chain was calculated from normalized within-repertoire ranks of inferred template counts. In a later analysis, generation probabilities were computed with a VDJ recombination model fitted to out-of-frame rearrangements, and the resulting probabilities were checked against IGoR. A later analysis scored TCR-TCR, TCR-HLA and TCR-CMV co-occurrence with hypergeometric tests, applying a repertoire-size bias correction to TCR pairs. To estimate false discovery rates, a later analysis permuted the HLA or CMV assignments 20 times. In a later analysis, co-occurring TCRs were grouped using DBSCAN, and TCRdist sequence similarity was added for clustering within HLA-allele-positive subsets. Repertoires with fewer than 30,000 or more than 120,000 public chains, plus five repertoires with anomalous nucleotide sharing, were excluded from co-occurrence clustering. This is the immuneACCESS table as TCRdb keeps it, with only in-frame sequences that have V and J called. A part of the clones is gone; compared with another copy, unresolved V genes explain less than half, and the rest is unexplained. V and J calls and clone size are those listed in that table; D and trimming were worked out from the DNA. The sample table shows 140,000 or so clones, and around a tenth are seen once. The ten largest account for approximately 1.8% of the sample.

Comments on this clone: Its antigen is not yet known. Nothing much larger sits one base from this clone, and base qualities are not available.

The sample was PBMCs. This TCR was sampled from a male donor in good health and CMV-seronegative. Recombination connected TRBV27 to TRBJ2-7; TRBD1 matches 9 bases in the middle. The CDR3 protein is CASSAGTGFNEQYF. The DNA sequence is TGTGCCAGCAGTGCCGGGACAGGGTTTAACGAGCAGTACTTC.